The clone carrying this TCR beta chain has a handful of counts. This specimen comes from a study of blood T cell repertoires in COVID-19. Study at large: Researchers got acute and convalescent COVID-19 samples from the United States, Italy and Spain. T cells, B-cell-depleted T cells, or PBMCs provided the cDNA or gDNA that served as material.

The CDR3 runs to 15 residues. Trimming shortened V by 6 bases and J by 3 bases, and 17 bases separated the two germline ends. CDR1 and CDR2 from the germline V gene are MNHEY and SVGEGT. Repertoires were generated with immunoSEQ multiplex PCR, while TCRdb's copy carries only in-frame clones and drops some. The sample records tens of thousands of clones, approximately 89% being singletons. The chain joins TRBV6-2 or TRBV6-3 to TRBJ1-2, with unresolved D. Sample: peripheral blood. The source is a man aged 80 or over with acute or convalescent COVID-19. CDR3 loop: CASSHGGEPHYGYTF. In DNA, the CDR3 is TGTGCCAGCAGCCACGGCGGCGAGCCCCACTATGGCTACACCTTC.